Included here is one TCR beta chain sequence, with context. Its antigen remains unknown. The sample is drawn from a study of blood T cells in healthy people across ages. The CDR3 length is 14 residues. V dropped 2 bases and J dropped 5; count of bases not matched to a gene: 5. Germline V gene data show CDR1 as DFQATT and CDR2 as SNEGSKA (reference sequence). Primed by a sample-barcoded 5' primer and a J-beta primer mix, a second PCR proceeded for roughly 7 to 11 cycles. TCRdb passed the 5' RACE reads through MiXCR, listing each CDR3 protein once. In the table there are 600,000 or so distinct CDR3 sequences, about 21% of which are singletons. Whole-study findings and limits: The unsorted PBMCs prevented any conclusive comparison of naive versus antigen-experienced cells. TCR beta diversity, measured per million T cells, fell in a roughly linear way with age. Long-lived donors carried more naive CD4+ cells and greater diversity than aged donors.

The rearrangement uses TRBV20-1 and TRBJ2-5, with 10 bases matching TRBD2. The sequenced sample consisted of blood. This clonotype was sampled from a man in his 70s in good health. The CDR3, as DNA: TGCAGTGCTAGATGGGCTAGCGGGAGTGAGACCCAGTACTTC. Translated: CSARWASGSETQYF.